The rows below give T cell receptor beta chains drawn from one sample of a study of vaccination and CD4 T cells after COVID-19. TCRdb re-called the PCR reads with MiXCR, one entry per CDR3 protein. This table has some 16,000 distinct CDR3 sequences, about 50% appearing once. These TCRs' antigens remain unknown. This material consisted of CD4+ T cells from blood, cultured in vitro, taken about 7 months after SARS-CoV-2 vaccination. The receptors derive from a human donor who had recovered from COVID-19. Both conserved end residues are part of each CDR3. The order of the fields is D gene, J gene, V gene, clone size, CDR3 protein, CDR3 DNA. D genes are given only for firm matches. Rows give clone size only sometimes, using once, few, many, or a class for an expanded clone.

d_gene: .
j_gene: TRBJ2-3
v_gene: TRBV20-1
abundance: few
CDR3aa: CSASSNAMADTQYF
CDR3nt: TGCAGTGCTAGTTCTAATGCGATGGCAGATACGCAGTATTTT

d_gene: TRBD1
j_gene: TRBJ1-1
v_gene: TRBV7-8
abundance: few
CDR3aa: CASIEQGDAEAFF
CDR3nt: TGTGCCAGCATCGAGCAGGGGGACGCTGAAGCTTTCTTT

d_gene: .
j_gene: TRBJ2-7
v_gene: TRBV20-1
abundance: few
CDR3aa: CSARLSGTGEQYF
CDR3nt: TGCAGTGCTAGATTATCAGGGACGGGGGAGCAGTACTTC

d_gene: .
j_gene: TRBJ2-3
v_gene: TRBV2
abundance: .
CDR3aa: CASTVPLTDTQYF
CDR3nt: TGTGCCAGCACGGTTCCGTTGACAGATACGCAGTATTTT

d_gene: .
j_gene: TRBJ1-2
v_gene: TRBV28
abundance: .
CDR3aa: CASSLERIYGYTF
CDR3nt: TGTGCCAGCAGTTTAGAGAGGATTTATGGCTACACCTTC

d_gene: .
j_gene: TRBJ2-3
v_gene: TRBV20-1
abundance: .
CDR3aa: CSALTRQGTDTQYF
CDR3nt: TGCAGTGCCTTAACAAGGCAAGGCACAGATACGCAGTATTTT

d_gene: .
j_gene: TRBJ1-1
v_gene: TRBV6-5
abundance: .
CDR3aa: CASSFGGRKNTEAFF
CDR3nt: TGTGCCAGCAGTTTCGGGGGGCGAAAGAACACTGAAGCTTTCTTT

d_gene: .
j_gene: TRBJ1-1
v_gene: TRBV6-5
abundance: .
CDR3aa: CASSYGRGAEAFF
CDR3nt: TGTGCCAGCAGTTACGGCAGGGGAGCTGAAGCTTTCTTT

d_gene: .
j_gene: TRBJ1-6
v_gene: TRBV27
abundance: few
CDR3aa: CASSPWDTSSPLHF
CDR3nt: TGTGCCAGCAGTCCGTGGGACACCAGTTCACCCCTCCACTTT

d_gene: .
j_gene: TRBJ2-1
v_gene: TRBV19
abundance: .
CDR3aa: CGAGTWDYNEQFF
CDR3nt: TGTGGAGCCGGGACTTGGGATTACAATGAGCAGTTCTTC

d_gene: .
j_gene: TRBJ2-3
v_gene: TRBV12-3/TRBV12-4
abundance: .
CDR3aa: CASRDNTDTQYF
CDR3nt: TGTGCCAGCAGGGACAACACAGATACGCAGTATTTT

d_gene: .
j_gene: TRBJ1-2
v_gene: TRBV15
abundance: once
CDR3aa: CATSRDLGTDSLGYGYTF
CDR3nt: TGTGCCACCAGCAGAGATCTAGGGACCGACTCTCTTGGGTATGGCTACACCTTC

d_gene: .
j_gene: TRBJ2-3
v_gene: TRBV20-1
abundance: .
CDR3aa: CSARDMGRLDTQYF
CDR3nt: TGCAGTGCTAGAGATATGGGACGGTTAGATACGCAGTATTTT

d_gene: .
j_gene: TRBJ2-5
v_gene: TRBV20-1
abundance: .
CDR3aa: CSADRETQYF
CDR3nt: TGCAGTGCTGACCGAGAGACCCAGTACTTC

d_gene: TRBD2
j_gene: TRBJ2-7
v_gene: TRBV6-1
abundance: .
CDR3aa: CASSDSGTSGSYLYEQYF
CDR3nt: TGTGCCAGCAGTGACTCTGGGACTAGCGGGAGTTACCTCTACGAGCAGTACTTC

d_gene: .
j_gene: TRBJ1-3
v_gene: TRBV27
abundance: .
CDR3aa: CASSWSSGNTIYF
CDR3nt: TGTGCCAGCAGTTGGAGCTCTGGAAACACCATATATTTT

d_gene: TRBD2
j_gene: TRBJ2-7
v_gene: TRBV7-2
abundance: few
CDR3aa: CASSQRTSGRLLYEQYF
CDR3nt: TGTGCCAGCAGCCAACGGACTAGCGGGAGACTACTCTACGAGCAGTACTTC

d_gene: TRBD2
j_gene: TRBJ2-3
v_gene: TRBV20-1
abundance: .
CDR3aa: CSARVAGSGDTQYF
CDR3nt: TGCAGTGCTAGAGTAGCGGGATCAGGCGATACGCAGTATTTT

d_gene: TRBD1
j_gene: TRBJ2-7
v_gene: TRBV18
abundance: .
CDR3aa: CASSPRGVSPGQGTYEQYF
CDR3nt: TGTGCCAGCTCACCGAGAGGAGTTAGTCCGGGACAGGGGACCTACGAGCAGTACTTC

d_gene: .
j_gene: TRBJ2-1
v_gene: TRBV4-1
abundance: .
CDR3aa: CASSQPLADEQFF
CDR3nt: TGCGCCAGCAGCCAACCACTAGCAGACGAGCAGTTCTTC

d_gene: .
j_gene: TRBJ2-1
v_gene: TRBV6-5
abundance: .
CDR3aa: CASSYSAGTYNEQFF
CDR3nt: TGTGCCAGCAGTTACTCGGCCGGGACGTACAATGAGCAGTTCTTC

d_gene: .
j_gene: TRBJ2-1
v_gene: TRBV19
abundance: few
CDR3aa: CASSTRNRGRGQFF
CDR3nt: TGTGCCAGTAGTACCAGGAATAGGGGTAGGGGGCAGTTCTTC

d_gene: .
j_gene: TRBJ1-1
v_gene: TRBV11-3
abundance: few
CDR3aa: CASSLGAQSEAFF
CDR3nt: TGTGCCAGCAGCCTGGGGGCGCAGAGTGAAGCTTTCTTT

d_gene: .
j_gene: TRBJ1-2
v_gene: TRBV20-1
abundance: .
CDR3aa: CSAFPFQGSGYTF
CDR3nt: TGCAGTGCTTTCCCGTTCCAGGGGTCTGGCTACACCTTC

d_gene: TRBD1
j_gene: TRBJ1-1
v_gene: TRBV20-1
abundance: few
CDR3aa: CSATLGTGENTEAFF
CDR3nt: TGCAGTGCCACCCTAGGGACAGGGGAGAACACTGAAGCTTTCTTT

d_gene: .
j_gene: TRBJ2-7
v_gene: TRBV10-3
abundance: .
CDR3aa: CAISDLDGVAYEQYF
CDR3nt: TGTGCCATCAGTGACCTCGACGGAGTTGCCTACGAGCAGTACTTC

d_gene: .
j_gene: TRBJ1-2
v_gene: TRBV6-5
abundance: .
CDR3aa: CASSYWGEYGYTF
CDR3nt: TGTGCCAGCAGTTACTGGGGCGAGTATGGCTACACCTTC

d_gene: TRBD1
j_gene: TRBJ2-1
v_gene: TRBV15
abundance: once
CDR3aa: CATSRGDRVGYNEQFF
CDR3nt: TGTGCCACCAGCAGAGGAGACAGGGTGGGATACAATGAGCAGTTCTTC